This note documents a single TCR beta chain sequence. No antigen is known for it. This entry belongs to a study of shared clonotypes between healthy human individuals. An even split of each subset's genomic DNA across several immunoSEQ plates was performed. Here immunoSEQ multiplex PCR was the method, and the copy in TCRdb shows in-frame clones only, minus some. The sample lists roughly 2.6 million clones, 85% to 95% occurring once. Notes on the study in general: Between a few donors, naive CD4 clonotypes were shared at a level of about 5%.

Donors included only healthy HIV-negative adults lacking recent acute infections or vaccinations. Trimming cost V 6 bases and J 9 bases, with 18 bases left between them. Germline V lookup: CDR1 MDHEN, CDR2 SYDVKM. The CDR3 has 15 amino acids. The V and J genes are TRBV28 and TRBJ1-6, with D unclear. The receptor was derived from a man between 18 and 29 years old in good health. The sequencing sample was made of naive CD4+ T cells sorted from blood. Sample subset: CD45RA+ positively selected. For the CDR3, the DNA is TGTGCCAGCAGCCCTAGGGCCCTAGGTGGTTCACCCCTCCACTTT. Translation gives CASSPRALGGSPLHF.